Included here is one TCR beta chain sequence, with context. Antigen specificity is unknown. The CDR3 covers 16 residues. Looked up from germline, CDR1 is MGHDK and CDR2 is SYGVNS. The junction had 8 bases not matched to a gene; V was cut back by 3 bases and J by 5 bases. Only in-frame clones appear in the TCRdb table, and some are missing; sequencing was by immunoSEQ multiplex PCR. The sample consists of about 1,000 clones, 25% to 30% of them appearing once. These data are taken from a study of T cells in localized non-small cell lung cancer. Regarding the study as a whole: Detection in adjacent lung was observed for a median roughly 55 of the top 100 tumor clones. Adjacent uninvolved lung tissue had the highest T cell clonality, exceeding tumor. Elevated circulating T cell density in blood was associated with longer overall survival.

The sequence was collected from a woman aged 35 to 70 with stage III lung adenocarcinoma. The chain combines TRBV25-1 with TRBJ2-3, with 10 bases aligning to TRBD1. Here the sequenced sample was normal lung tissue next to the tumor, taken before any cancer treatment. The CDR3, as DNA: TGTGCCAGCAGTGACCTCGGGACAGGGGAACAAGATACGCAGTATTTT. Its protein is CASSDLGTGEQDTQYF.